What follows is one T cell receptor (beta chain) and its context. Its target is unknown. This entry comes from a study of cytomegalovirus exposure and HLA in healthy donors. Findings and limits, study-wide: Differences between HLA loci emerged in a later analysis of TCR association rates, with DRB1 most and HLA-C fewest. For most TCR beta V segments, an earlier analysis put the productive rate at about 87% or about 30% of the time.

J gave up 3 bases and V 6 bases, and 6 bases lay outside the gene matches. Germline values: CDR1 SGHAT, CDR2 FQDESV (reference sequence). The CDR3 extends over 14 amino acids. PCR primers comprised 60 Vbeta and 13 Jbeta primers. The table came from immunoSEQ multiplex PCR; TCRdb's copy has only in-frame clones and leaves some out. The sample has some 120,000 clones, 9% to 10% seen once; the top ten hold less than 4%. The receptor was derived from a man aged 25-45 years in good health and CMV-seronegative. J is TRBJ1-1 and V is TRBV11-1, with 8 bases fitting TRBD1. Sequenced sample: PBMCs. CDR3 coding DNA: TGTGCCAGCAGGGACAGGGCAGGGTACACTGAAGCTTTCTTT. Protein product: CASRDRAGYTEAFF. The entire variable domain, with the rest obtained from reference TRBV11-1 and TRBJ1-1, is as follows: EAEVAQSPRYKITEKSQAVAFWCDPISGHATLYWYRQILGQGPELLVQFQDESVVDDSQLPKDRFSAERLKGVDSTLKIQPAELGDSAMYLCASRDRAGYTEAFFGQGTRLTVV.